This TCR beta chain was identified during a study of blood T cell repertoires in COVID-19. Across the study: COVID-19 samples from acute and convalescent phases originated in the United States, Italy and Spain.

The data were produced by immunoSEQ multiplex PCR, yet TCRdb's version contains in-frame clones alone and is incomplete. The sample lists about 97,000 clones, approximately 80% seen once, with roughly 4% in the top ten. Germline-derived CDR1 and CDR2 are SNHLY and FYNNEI. The CDR3 sequence is 15 residues long. The ends were cut back, 2 bases at V and 6 bases at J, with 14 bases in the middle. The clonotype comes from a human donor in a cohort sampled during active COVID-19. Sequencing was done on a sample of peripheral blood. The chain uses TRBV2 and TRBJ2-1; TRBD1 is a possible D gene (5 bases). The CDR3 nucleotides are TGTGCCAGCAGTGAATTTCAGGGTAGTTCCAATGAGCAGTTCTTC. Protein product: CASSEFQGSSNEQFF. The full variable domain, rest sourced from reference TRBV2 and TRBJ2-1, is EPEVTQTPSHQVTQMGQEVILRCVPISNHLYFYWYRQILGQKVEFLVSFYNNEISEKSEIFDDQFSVERPDGSNFTLKIRSTKLEDSAMYFCASSEFQGSSNEQFFGPGTRLTVL.